The sequence of this TCR beta chain was determined in a study of PD-1 blockade in classical Hodgkin lymphoma (TCRdb year 2020). In the study overall: Nivolumab dosing was 3 mg/kg intravenously every 2 weeks, continuing until either disease progression or unacceptable toxicity. A peripheral blood immune signature of response to PD-1 blockade in classical Hodgkin lymphoma was defined using TCR beta sequencing and CyTOF. The investigation overall reported the following: Baseline TCR diversity was reported as lower in newly diagnosed patients than in healthy donors, and lower still in relapsed/refractory patients. Patients starting nivolumab less than 1 year after ASCT had lower diversity and were excluded from later analyses to avoid confounding by immune reconstitution. Trial patients achieving complete response had baseline diversity similar to newly diagnosed patients, whereas partial responders and progressors had significantly lower diversity. Only a single clinical trial cohort was studied, and what caused the repertoire differences, possibly disease activity or prior therapy, remained undefined. A significant rise by C4D1 was seen in CD4+ but not CD8+ TCR diversity (p=0.0027 vs p=0.16), with the rise being most apparent in complete responders (p=0.02).

Counted from cysteine to phenylalanine, this CDR3 has 15 amino acids. Left in the record is the CDR3 DNA by itself, 45 bases read in frame from the first base. The CDR1 and CDR2 encoded by the germline V gene are MDHEN and SYDVKM. From V the trimming removes 2 bases and from J it removes 10 bases, while the gene matches leave 8 bases of the junction unaccounted for. Reading the label with the study, this specimen's time point is: cycle 4 day 1 (C4D1), after around six weeks of nivolumab. All trial patients had relapsed after autologous stem cell transplantation, with cohorts A, B and C differing in prior brentuximab vedotin exposure. The trial cohort included 50 to 70 patients with relapsed/refractory classical Hodgkin lymphoma, and each patient had a best overall response of complete response, partial response or progressive disease. Trial patients were treated with single-agent nivolumab in the multi-cohort phase II CheckMate 205 trial. An independent review committee assessed best overall response by applying the 2007 International Working Group response criteria. Trial PBMCs were obtained immediately prior to nivolumab initiation (C1D1) and on therapy at cycle 2 day 1 and cycle 4 day 1. Peripheral blood was collected in 8 mL Vacutainer Cell Preparation Tubes, from which PBMCs were isolated by centrifugation and then cryopreserved.

Genomic DNA was extracted with the Qiagen DNeasy kit from unsorted PBMCs and from negatively selected CD4+ and CD8+ fractions. Amplification of TCR beta CDR3 regions was done by immunoSEQ multiplex PCR with primers that anneal to V and J segments. Amplification bias was minimized using a synthetic immune receptor repertoire, and residual bias was removed computationally after sequencing. The paper's processing steps were these. Repertoire diversity was quantified as the Shannon entropy index using custom Python scripts. The unsorted, CD4+ and CD8+ repertoires were each analyzed separately, with the exception of combined analyses, where CD4+ and CD8+ sequences were merged in silico. Clonal expansion was defined as a frequency increase of at least 2-fold after treatment compared with C1D1, and clones undetected at baseline were assigned a pseudocount of 0.5. Clones with 0 or 1 copy at C1D1 were classified as singleton clones, and clones with 2 or more copies were classified as non-singleton clones. Clones expanded in unsorted samples were assigned a CD4+, CD8+ or unknown annotation through matching of protein sequences in sorted samples from the same patient. Wilcoxon tests on paired samples were used to test diversity changes from C1D1 to C4D1. The table was pulled from immuneACCESS by TCRdb, which kept in-frame rearrangements only. Such tables lose some clones; where checked, under half of the loss comes from unresolved V genes, and the rest has no known cause. Clone size and V and J calls were adopted from that table, with D and trimming inferred from the DNA. Here the sample has 40,000 to 55,000 clones; roughly 78% occur a single time. The top ten clonotypes cover over 35% of the sample.

Of note for this clone: The antigen it recognizes is unknown. Base qualities are not provided; no much larger clone lies one nucleotide away.

This TCR was sampled from a human donor with classical Hodgkin lymphoma. The chain was built from TRBV28 and TRBJ2-1, with 10 central nucleotides matching TRBD1. The sample here was peripheral blood mononuclear cells (PBMCs), taken before the fourth cycle of nivolumab. The encoded CDR3 is CASSLTRQGAREQFF. In nucleotides, the sequence is TGTGCCAGCAGTTTAACGCGACAGGGGGCGAGGGAGCAGTTCTTC.